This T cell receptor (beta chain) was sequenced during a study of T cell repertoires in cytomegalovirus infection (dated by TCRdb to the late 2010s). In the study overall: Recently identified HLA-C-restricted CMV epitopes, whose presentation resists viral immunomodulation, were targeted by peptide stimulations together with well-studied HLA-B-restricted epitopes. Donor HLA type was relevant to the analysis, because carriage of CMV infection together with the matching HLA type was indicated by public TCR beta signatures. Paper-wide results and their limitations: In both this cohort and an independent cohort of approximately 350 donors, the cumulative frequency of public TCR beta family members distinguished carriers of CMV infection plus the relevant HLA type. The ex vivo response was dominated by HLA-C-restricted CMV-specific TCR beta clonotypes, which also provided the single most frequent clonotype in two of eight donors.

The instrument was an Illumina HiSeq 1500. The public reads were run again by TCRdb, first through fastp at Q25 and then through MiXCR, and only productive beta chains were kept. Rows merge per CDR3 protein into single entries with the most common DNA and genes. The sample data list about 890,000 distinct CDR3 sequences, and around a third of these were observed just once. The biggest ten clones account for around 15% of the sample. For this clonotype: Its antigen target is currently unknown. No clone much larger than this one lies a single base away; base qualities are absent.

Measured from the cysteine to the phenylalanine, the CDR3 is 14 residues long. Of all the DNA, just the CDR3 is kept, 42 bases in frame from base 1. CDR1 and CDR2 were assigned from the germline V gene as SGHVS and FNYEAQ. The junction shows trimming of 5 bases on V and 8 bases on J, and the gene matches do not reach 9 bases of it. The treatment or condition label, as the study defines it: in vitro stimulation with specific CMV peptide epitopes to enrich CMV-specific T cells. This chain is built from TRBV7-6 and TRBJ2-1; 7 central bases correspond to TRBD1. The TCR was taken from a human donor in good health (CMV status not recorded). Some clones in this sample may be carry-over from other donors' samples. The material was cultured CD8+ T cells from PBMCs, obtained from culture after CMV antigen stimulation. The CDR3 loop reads CASSLGGAFDEQFF. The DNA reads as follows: TGTGCCAGCAGCCTAGGGGGCGCCTTTGATGAGCAGTTCTTC.